Sequencing of this T cell receptor beta chain was carried out in a study of technical replicates of blood from a handful of donors. The protocol was immunoSEQ multiplex PCR, while the TCRdb copy is restricted to in-frame clones and leaves out a portion. The data hold 65,000 to 95,000 clones, with nearly 98% observed a single time. V was pared by 2 bases and J by 0 bases, with 14 bases of the junction left unmatched. The germline V gene has CDR1 MDHEN and CDR2 SYDVKM. The CDR3 is made up of 21 amino acids. The rearrangement links TRBV28 to TRBJ2-3; 13 bases align to TRBD2. Sequences were obtained from T cells isolated from PBMCs. This receptor was obtained from a human donor in good health. CDR3 coding DNA: TGTGCCAGCAGTTTAAGACTAGCGGGAGGCCCGGATCAAGCTAGCACAGATACGCAGTATTTT. It specifies CASSLRLAGGPDQASTDTQYF.